The entry below gives a single T cell receptor beta chain sequence along with its context. The sample is drawn from a study of response to subunit inactivated influenza vaccine. V was clipped by 5 bases and J by 7 bases; unmatched bases: 14. Per germline, CDR1 LNHDA and CDR2 SQIVND (reference sequence). This CDR3 spans 15 amino acids. In TCRdb, the RT-PCR reads were re-called with MiXCR into one record per CDR3 protein. The sample holds roughly 700,000 distinct CDR3 sequences, approximately 15% seen once. This material consisted of PBMCs from blood, taken about 14 days before vaccination. The chain employs TRBV19 and TRBJ2-7, with 7 bases lining up with TRBD2. The receptor was derived from a man in his forties or fifties who received an inactivated influenza vaccine. As DNA, the CDR3 is TGTGCCAGTAGTCCACGGACTAGTTGGGTCTGGGAGCAGTACTTC. Protein product: CASSPRTSWVWEQYF.